This TCR beta chain originates from a study of early T cells in non-severe SARS-CoV-2 infection. Across the study: It was bulk RNA from unsorted whole blood that was sequenced, and the chains were unpaired.

This clonotype showed up just a few times. As yet, its antigen is unknown. Unique molecular identifiers were added to individual cDNA molecules. In TCRdb, the 5' RACE reads were re-called with MiXCR into one record per CDR3 protein. The sample lists more than 90,000 distinct CDR3 sequences, approximately 10% occurring once. The junction had 22 bases not matched to a gene; V was cut back by 3 bases and J by 2 bases. There are 21 residues in the CDR3. Germline V gene sequence: CDR1 SGHRS, CDR2 YFSETQ. Overall study results and limits: VDJdb matching favored anti-spike CD8 responses, missing private and CD4 specificities.

The genes are TRBV5-1 and TRBJ2-7, with 11 bases identical to TRBD1. The receptor was isolated from an adult who was a healthcare worker with PCR-confirmed SARS-CoV-2 infection or an uninfected control (not recorded which). The sample comprised whole blood. The CDR3 spells CASSWGPVRTGGSPSTYEQYF. The DNA of the CDR3 is TGCGCCAGCAGCTGGGGGCCGGTTCGGACAGGGGGCTCCCCTTCAACCTACGAGCAGTACTTC.